The 10 T cell receptor beta chains presented below share a single source sample, sequenced in a study of blood T cell repertoires in COVID-19. The repertoire was sequenced with immunoSEQ multiplex PCR; TCRdb's copy has only in-frame clones and lacks some. The sample has around 16,000 clones; about 88% are singletons. Sequencing input: peripheral blood. The receptor source for this set is a man aged 60-69 years with acute or convalescent COVID-19.

The chain carries TRBV28 and TRBJ2-5; D not resolved. V was pared by 4 bases and J by 4 bases, with 4 bases between. The CDR3 sequence is 11 residues long. Germline V gene data show CDR1 as MDHEN and CDR2 as SYDVKM. CDR3 sequence: CASSWAETQYF. CDR3 sequence (DNA): TGTGCCAGCAGTTGGGCAGAGACCCAGTACTTC.

The chain carries TRBV27 and TRBJ1-5; D is ambiguous. The germline V and J ends were trimmed by 2 bases and 7 bases, with 12 bases remaining between them. The CDR3 has 14 amino acids. Germline V lookup: CDR1 MNHEY, CDR2 SMNVEV (reference sequence). For the CDR3, the DNA is TGTGCCAGCAGTTTAGCGGCAGTAGACCAGCCCCAGCATTTT. Protein: CASSLAAVDQPQHF.

V gene TRBV19 combines with J gene TRBJ1-2; 7 bases fit TRBD1. V shed 8 bases, J shed 5 bases, and the junction held 8 bases outside the gene matches. CDR1 LNHDA and CDR2 SQIVND come from the germline V gene (reference sequence). The CDR3 is 13 amino acids. CDR3 bases: TGTGCCAGTTTCCCAAAACAGGGGTATGGCTACACCTTC. Amino acid sequence: CASFPKQGYGYTF.

The gene calls are TRBV7-2 and TRBJ2-2; TRBD2 is a possible D gene (6 bases). Germline V CDR1 and CDR2: SGHTA, FQGNSA. The CDR3 is made up of 18 amino acids. The ends were cut back, 1 base at V and 7 bases at J, with 22 bases in the middle. CDR3 amino acids: CASSLVGQARFGGGELFF. The CDR3 DNA sequence: TGTGCCAGCAGCTTAGTAGGGCAGGCCCGCTTCGGGGGCGGGGAGCTGTTTTTT.

V and J are TRBV9 and TRBJ2-2; 10 bases align to TRBD2. V was pared by 2 bases and J by 5 bases, with 15 bases of the junction left unmatched. CDR3 size: 19 residues. Germline CDR1 reads SGDLS; CDR2 reads YYNGEE. The CDR3 DNA follows: TGTGCCAGCAGCGTTAGAGGTGCAGCGGGGGGGACAACGACCGGGGAGCTGTTTTTT. Translation gives CASSVRGAAGGTTTGELFF.

The chain is built from TRBV18 and TRBJ2-7, with 7 nucleotides matching TRBD1. Germline assignment: CDR1 KGHSH and CDR2 LQKENI. The V gene end was trimmed by 6 bases and the J gene end by 5 bases; junction bases not matched to a gene: 4. This CDR3 spans 12 amino acids. CDR3 region: CASSPTGDEQYF. The CDR3 nucleotides are TGTGCCAGCTCGCCCACAGGGGACGAGCAGTACTTC.

The CDR3 nucleotides read TGTGCCAGCAGTGAATGGACAGGGGCGCAGGATGAGCAGTTCTTC. Translating gives CASSEWTGAQDEQFF. This chain links TRBV2 with TRBJ2-1; TRBD1 aligns across 9 bases. The trim removed 2 bases at V and 8 bases at J, leaving 7 bases unmatched. CDR1 and CDR2 from the germline V gene are SNHLY and FYNNEI. The CDR3 runs to 15 residues.

The gene calls are TRBV7-2 and TRBJ2-7; TRBD2 matches at 11 bases. There are 14 residues in the CDR3. CDR1 and CDR2 (germline): SGHTA, FQGNSA. V dropped 1 base and J dropped 4; count of bases not matched to a gene: 0. The CDR3 nucleotides read TGTGCCAGCAGCTTAGGACTAGCGGGGTACGAGCAGTACTTC. Translation: CASSLGLAGYEQYF.

This clone was recorded only once. This chain joins TRBV11-2 and TRBJ2-3, with 11 bases identical to TRBD1. V lost 5 bases, J lost 2 bases, and 3 bases stayed unmatched. Germline assignment: CDR1 SGHAT and CDR2 FQNNGV. CDR3 length equals 15 residues. In nucleotides, the CDR3 is TGTGCCAGCAGCCCGGGACAGGGGGACACAGATACGCAGTATTTT. It is translated as CASSPGQGDTDTQYF.

The CDR3 protein is CASSASGPGEKLFF. The CDR3 DNA reads TGTGCCAGCAGCGCCTCGGGCCCGGGGGAAAAACTGTTTTTT. V usage is TRBV9 and J usage is TRBJ1-4, with no clear D. The CDR3 runs to 14 residues. The V end was cut by 3 bases, the J end by 8 bases, with 14 bases between. Germline-derived CDR1 and CDR2 are SGDLS and YYNGEE.